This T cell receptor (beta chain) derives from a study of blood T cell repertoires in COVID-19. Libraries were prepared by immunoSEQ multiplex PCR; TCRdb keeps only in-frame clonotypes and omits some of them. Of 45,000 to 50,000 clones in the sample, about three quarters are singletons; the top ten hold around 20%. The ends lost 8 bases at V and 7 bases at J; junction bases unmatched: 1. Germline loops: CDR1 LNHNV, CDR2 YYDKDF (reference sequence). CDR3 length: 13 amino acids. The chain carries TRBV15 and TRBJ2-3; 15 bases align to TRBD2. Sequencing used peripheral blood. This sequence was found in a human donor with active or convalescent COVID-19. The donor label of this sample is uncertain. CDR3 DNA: TGTGCCACCGGGACTAGCGGGAGGAATACGCAGTATTTT. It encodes CATGTSGRNTQYF. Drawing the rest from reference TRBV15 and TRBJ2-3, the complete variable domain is DAMVIQNPRYQVTQFGKPVTLSCSQTLNHNVMYWYQQKSSQAPKLLFHYYDKDFNNEADTPDNFQSRRPNTSFCFLDIRSPGLGDTAMYLCATGTSGRNTQYFGPGTRLTVL.